One sample yielded the 14 T cell receptor beta chains listed below, sequenced in a study of blood T cell repertoires in COVID-19. Here immunoSEQ multiplex PCR was the method, and the copy in TCRdb shows in-frame clones only, minus some. The sample yields around 120,000 clones, 90% seen once. Sequencing input: peripheral blood. All receptors come from a woman aged 55-69 years with COVID-19, enrolled during active disease.

The chain is built from TRBV2 and TRBJ1-4, with D possibly being TRBD1 (6 bases). The ends were cut back, 7 bases at V and 7 bases at J, with 19 bases in the middle. The CDR3 consists of 15 residues. Germline CDR1 is SNHLY and CDR2 is FYNNEI. The CDR3 DNA follows: TGTGCCAGCATCGAGAGGGGGGGCGGCGGTGAAAAACTGTTTTTT. Its protein is CASIERGGGGEKLFF. Variable domain in full (rest from reference TRBV2 and TRBJ1-4): EPEVTQTPSHQVTQMGQEVILRCVPISNHLYFYWYRQILGQKVEFLVSFYNNEISEKSEIFDDQFSVERPDGSNFTLKIRSTKLEDSAMYFCASIERGGGGEKLFFGSGTQLSVL.

The chain has TRBV11-2 and TRBJ1-3; D gene unclear. Trimming removed 3 bases from V and 2 bases from J, with 8 bases in between. CDR3 length equals 14 residues. The germline gives CDR1 SGHAT, CDR2 FQNNGV. The CDR3 nucleotides are TGTGCCAGCAGCTTGGTGAGGGCTGGAAACACCATATATTTT. Amino acids: CASSLVRAGNTIYF.

This chain uses TRBV6-2 or TRBV6-3 with TRBJ1-5; a weak D match, TRBD1 (5 bases). V was cut by 0 bases and J by 6 bases, with 12 bases left in between. Germline values: CDR1 MNHEY, CDR2 SVGEGT. CDR3 length: 15 residues. The CDR3 DNA is TGTGCCAGCAGTTACTCCTCGGGGGGGGGTCAGCCCCAGCATTTT. This gives the protein CASSYSSGGGQPQHF.

The chain carries TRBV18 and TRBJ2-2; D gene ambiguous. CDR3 length: 15 amino acids. The ends were cut back, 1 base at V and 4 bases at J, with 10 bases in the middle. The germline V gene has CDR1 KGHSH and CDR2 LQKENI. The CDR3 DNA sequence: TGTGCCAGCTCACCACGAGGAGATTCCACCGGGGAGCTGTTTTTT. Protein: CASSPRGDSTGELFF. Based on the CDR3 plus reference TRBV18 and TRBJ2-2, the full variable domain is NAGVMQNPRHLVRRRGQEARLRCSPMKGHSHVYWYRQLPEEGLKFMVYLQKENIIDESGMPKERFSAEFPKEGPSILRIQQVVRGDSAAYFCASSPRGDSTGELFFGEGSRLTVL.

V is TRBV10-3 and J is TRBJ1-5, with 12 bases lining up with TRBD1. The ends lost 5 bases at V and 7 bases at J; junction bases unmatched: 12. Germline V CDR1 and CDR2: ENHRY, SYGVKD. CDR3 size: 17 residues. For the CDR3, the DNA is TGTGCCATCAGTAACCTCCGGGACAGGGGGCGAGGACAGCCCCAGCATTTT. Protein sequence: CAISNLRDRGRGQPQHF.

This clone was found a few times. This chain links TRBV14 with TRBJ2-2; D ambiguous. The length of the CDR3 is 14 residues. Trimming removed 3 bases at V and 3 bases at J, with 8 bases between. In germline, CDR1 is SGHDN, CDR2 FVKESK. The DNA of the CDR3 is TGTGCCAGCAGCCAGAGTGTTTACACCGGGGAGCTGTTTTTT. Its translation: CASSQSVYTGELFF.

The chain has TRBV5-1 and TRBJ2-2, with 8 bases aligning to TRBD1. CDR3 length: 17 residues. Per the germline V gene, CDR1 is SGHRS and CDR2 is YFSETQ. V lost 0 bases, J lost 5 bases, and 9 bases stayed unmatched. The CDR3: CASSLEPGGALTGELFF. Written as DNA, the CDR3 is TGCGCCAGCAGCTTGGAGCCAGGGGGCGCGTTGACCGGGGAGCTGTTTTTT.

The rearrangement joins TRBV6-5 to TRBJ2-5; 8 bases map to TRBD2. CDR1 is MNHEY and CDR2 is SVGAGI in the germline V gene. The CDR3 consists of 13 residues. V was clipped by 2 bases and J by 7 bases; unmatched bases: 3. In nucleotides, the CDR3 is TGTGCCAGCAGTTACACTAGCGGCGGGACCCAGTACTTC. This sequence encodes CASSYTSGGTQYF.

V and J are TRBV6-6 and TRBJ1-1, with D possibly matching TRBD1 (6 bases). Trimming stripped 7 bases from V and 7 bases from J, with 19 bases between. The length of the CDR3 is 14 residues. Looked up from germline, CDR1 is MNHNY and CDR2 is SVGAGI (reference sequence). The CDR3 here is CASTRSARGNEAFF. DNA of the CDR3: TGTGCCAGCACTCGATCGGCCAGGGGTAATGAAGCTTTCTTT.

This chain joins TRBV19 and TRBJ2-3; the match to TRBD2 covers 10 bases. The germline V gene encodes CDR1 LNHDA and CDR2 SQIVND (reference sequence). The V gene end was trimmed by 7 bases and the J gene end by 0 bases; junction bases not matched to a gene: 7. The CDR3 sequence is 16 residues long. The CDR3 DNA is TGTGCCAGTATCCCGACTAGCGGGTCTAGCACAGATACGCAGTATTTT. Amino acids: CASIPTSGSSTDTQYF.

The chain uses TRBV13 and TRBJ1-6; TRBD1 aligns across 8 bases. CDR3 size: 15 residues. Germline V lookup: CDR1 PRHDT, CDR2 FYEKMQ (reference sequence). The V and J ends lost 7 bases and 10 bases, in that order; junction bases with no gene match: 12. CDR3 amino acids: CASTSMTGARSPLHF. CDR3 in DNA: TGTGCCAGCACCTCAATGACAGGGGCTAGGTCACCCCTCCACTTT.

The chain has TRBV7-2 and TRBJ1-1, with D uncertain. The CDR3 is made up of 11 amino acids. Trimming pared 7 bases from V and 1 base from J, leaving 4 bases between. Germline V lookup: CDR1 SGHTA, CDR2 FQGNSA. This CDR3 reads CASNRNTEAFF. Here the CDR3 DNA reads TGTGCCAGCAACAGGAACACTGAAGCTTTCTTT.

J is TRBJ1-5 and V is TRBV4-2; no reliable D call. The ends were cut back, 1 base at V and 0 bases at J, with 7 bases in the middle. Germline CDR1 reads LGHNA; CDR2 reads YNFKEQ. This CDR3 has 15 amino acids. CDR3 bases: TGTGCCAGCAGCCAAGCTTATTATAGCAATCAGCCCCAGCATTTT. This codes for CASSQAYYSNQPQHF.

The chain joins TRBV5-6 to TRBJ1-2; 10 positions match TRBD1. The CDR3 has 13 residues. The V gene end was trimmed by 3 bases and the J gene end by 8 bases; junction bases not matched to a gene: 4. CDR1 and CDR2 from the germline V gene are SGHDT and YYEEEE. Here the CDR3 DNA reads TGTGCCAGCAGCTGGGGGACAGGGGTAGGCTACACCTTC. It encodes CASSWGTGVGYTF.